Listed below are T cell receptor beta chains from one sample, sequenced in a study of T cell repertoires in cytomegalovirus infection. The antigens for these receptors are not known. TCRdb re-derived calls from the reads in MiXCR, one entry per CDR3 protein. The sample yields about 700,000 distinct CDR3 sequences, around a third seen once. The sample consisted of cultured PBMCs, taken from culture after CMV antigen stimulation. The receptors stem from a human donor in good health (CMV status not recorded). Some clones in this sample may be carry-over from other donors' samples. Each CDR3 is given with its conserved first and last residue. Fields, in order: J gene, clone size, V gene, CDR3 protein. A clone size is listed for some rows: how often the clone was seen (once, few, many), or a class if it is expanded.

TRBJ1-2 | . | TRBV11-2 | CDSSLGPGNGYTF
TRBJ1-1 | . | TRBV7-9 | CASSLSGRTEAFF
TRBJ1-1 | many | TRBV7-2 | CASSPLGRGNTEAFF
TRBJ1-5 | . | TRBV9 | CASSPSSFNQPQHF
TRBJ2-3 | . | TRBV3-1 | CASSQGRGAHTDTQYF
TRBJ2-7 | few | TRBV12-3/TRBV12-4 | CASSLGRPHEQYF
TRBJ2-3 | many | TRBV7-6 | CASMGWGGGSTDTQYF
TRBJ2-3 | . | TRBV19 | CASSKVVGGSTDTQYF
TRBJ2-1 | few | TRBV7-9 | CASRSSGPIYNEQFF
TRBJ2-1 | few | TRBV7-2 | CASSLTLAGVNEQFF
TRBJ1-1 | . | TRBV4-3 | CASSRTGGLDTEAFF
TRBJ1-4 | few | TRBV2 | CASLGRNEKLFF
TRBJ2-5 | few | TRBV6-2/TRBV6-3 | CASSYEVLETQYF
TRBJ2-1 | . | TRBV18 | CASSPPPGQGRNNEQFF
TRBJ2-2 | . | TRBV25-1 | CASSEFGGTNTGELFF
TRBJ2-1 | . | TRBV7-8 | CASSLGSTGGYNEQFF
TRBJ2-1 | . | TRBV4-2 | CASSQGSAGATYNEQFF
TRBJ2-1 | once | TRBV19 | CASQPPGARDEQFF
TRBJ2-6 | . | TRBV30 | CAWIGSGANVLTF
TRBJ2-7 | . | TRBV12-3/TRBV12-4 | CASSMGGTGAYEQYF
TRBJ2-3 | . | TRBV28 | CASSYLWGGTTDTQYF
TRBJ1-3 | few | TRBV19 | CASSISRGSGNTIYF
TRBJ1-3 | many | TRBV2 | CASETAVAGNTIYF
TRBJ2-1 | . | TRBV29-1 | CSSRGGRDNEQFF